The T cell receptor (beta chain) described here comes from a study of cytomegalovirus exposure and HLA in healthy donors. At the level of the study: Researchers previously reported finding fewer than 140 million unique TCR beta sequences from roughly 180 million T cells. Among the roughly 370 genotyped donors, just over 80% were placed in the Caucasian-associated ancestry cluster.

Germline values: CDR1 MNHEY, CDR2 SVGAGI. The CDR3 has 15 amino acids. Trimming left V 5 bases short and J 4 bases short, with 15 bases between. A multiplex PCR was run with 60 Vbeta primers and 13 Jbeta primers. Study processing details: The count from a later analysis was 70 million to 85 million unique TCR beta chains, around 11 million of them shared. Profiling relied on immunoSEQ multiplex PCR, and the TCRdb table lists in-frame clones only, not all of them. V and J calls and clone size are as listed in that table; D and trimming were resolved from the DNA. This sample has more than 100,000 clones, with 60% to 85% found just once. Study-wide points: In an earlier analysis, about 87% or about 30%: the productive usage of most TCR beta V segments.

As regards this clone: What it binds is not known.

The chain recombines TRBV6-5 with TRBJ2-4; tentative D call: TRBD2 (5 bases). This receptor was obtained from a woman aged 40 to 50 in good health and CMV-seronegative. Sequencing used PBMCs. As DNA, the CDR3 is TGTGCCAGCAGTCTCAGCGGCGAGCTTAAAAACATTCAGTACTTC. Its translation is CASSLSGELKNIQYF.